These 20 T cell receptor beta chains were sequenced from one sample in a study of blood T cells in healthy people across ages. Next came a second PCR, run for about 6 to 11 cycles, which used a sample-barcoded 5' primer along with a J-beta primer mix. TCRdb reprocessed the 5' RACE reads via MiXCR and lists one record per CDR3 protein. This sample yields around 800,000 distinct CDR3 sequences, of which around 24% are seen a single time; 3% belongs to the top ten. These same data were also listed under a study on T cells of mothers and their children.

The material sequenced was blood. These TCRs come from a boy younger than 18 in good health.

This rearrangement joins TRBV2 to TRBJ2-1; 12 bases line up with TRBD2. Losses at the gene ends were 3 bases for V and 6 bases for J; bases not matched to a gene: 6. The length of the CDR3 is 16 residues. CDR1 SNHLY and CDR2 FYNNEI come from the germline V gene. CDR3 bases: TGTGCCAGCAGTGAGCGACTAGCGGGGGACCCCAATGAGCAGTTCTTC. Protein sequence: CASSERLAGDPNEQFF.

This clonotype was seen once. The CDR3 sequence is CAISEPSGTDQETQYF. The CDR3 bases are TGTGCCATCAGTGAGCCATCTGGGACAGATCAAGAGACCCAGTACTTC. The rearrangement uses TRBV10-3 and TRBJ2-5; 7 bases fit TRBD1. CDR1 ENHRY and CDR2 SYGVKD come from the germline V gene. The CDR3 consists of 16 residues. V lost 2 bases, J lost 2 bases, and 8 bases stayed unmatched.

In its sample, this clonotype was seen a few times. The chain employs TRBV27 and TRBJ2-7; 7 bases fit TRBD1. V lost 5 bases, J lost 6 bases, and 13 bases stayed unmatched. The CDR3 is made up of 15 amino acids. In germline, CDR1 is MNHEY, CDR2 SMNVEV (reference sequence). CDR3 protein: CASSRGQLLMGEQYF. CDR3 DNA: TGTGCCAGCAGTCGGGGACAGCTCCTTATGGGCGAGCAGTACTTC.

With regard to this clonotype: A much larger clone differs from this one at a single base, so this may be a read error. The gene calls are TRBV7-9 and TRBJ2-1; no clear D gene. The V end lost 1 base, the J end lost 6 bases, and 4 bases lay between the germline ends. Germline V CDR1 and CDR2: SEHNR, FQNEAQ (reference sequence). The CDR3 runs 12 residues. CDR3 in amino acids: CASSLGFNEQFF. In DNA form, the CDR3 reads TGTGCCAGCAGCTTAGGGTTCAATGAGCAGTTCTTC.

This clonotype was picked up a small number of times. The chain couples TRBV12-3 or TRBV12-4 to TRBJ1-4; TRBD1 is a possible D gene (5 bases). The CDR3 has 13 residues. V gave up 3 bases and J gave up 8 bases, with 10 bases separating them. The CDR3 sequence is CASSFREIEKLFF. The CDR3 coding sequence is TGTGCCAGCAGTTTCAGGGAAATAGAAAAACTGTTTTTT.

V and J are TRBV20-1 and TRBJ2-5; tentative D call: TRBD2 (6 bases). The J call is uncertain, as TRBJ2-1 better fits the DNA end. Germline V gene data show CDR1 as DFQATT and CDR2 as SNEGSKA (reference sequence). The CDR3 has 17 residues. The CDR3 DNA follows: TGCAGTGCTAGAGATCCCATGGCGGGACGGAGCAACAATGAGCAGTTCTTC. Protein product: CSARDPMAGRSNNEQFF.

The J gene is TRBJ2-5, the V gene TRBV5-1, with D perhaps given as TRBD1 or TRBD2 (6 bases each). Near its end, the DNA agrees better with TRBJ2-1, so the J call may be wrong. Germline V lookup: CDR1 SGHRS, CDR2 YFSETQ. The CDR3 is 16 amino acids. The CDR3 loop is CASNNLAQGGGHEQFF. The DNA of the CDR3 is TGCGCCAGCAACAACCTTGCACAGGGAGGCGGCCATGAGCAGTTCTTC.

This clonotype appeared a few times. This chain joins TRBV2 and TRBJ1-2, with 9 bases matching TRBD1. CDR3 length: 14 residues. V was pared by 4 bases and J by 8 bases, with 8 bases of the junction left unmatched. CDR1 and CDR2 from the germline V gene are SNHLY and FYNNEI. The CDR3 sequence: CASSGTGTGWGYTF. CDR3 DNA: TGTGCCAGCAGTGGAACTGGGACAGGGTGGGGCTACACCTTC.

The chain employs TRBV4-2 and TRBJ2-7; D possibly corresponds to TRBD2 (7 bases). Germline assignment: CDR1 LGHNA and CDR2 YNFKEQ. The V and J ends lost 4 bases and 3 bases respectively, with 22 bases between them. The CDR3 is made up of 17 amino acids. CDR3 amino acids: CASSRHPSTGGIYEQYF. In DNA, the CDR3 is TGTGCCAGCAGCCGACACCCATCCACGGGGGGCATCTACGAGCAGTACTTC.

The genes are TRBV20-1 and TRBJ2-1, with 13 nucleotides matching TRBD2. The CDR3 consists of 15 residues. Trimming at V came to 5 bases and at J to 1 base, leaving 2 bases not matched to a gene. Germline assignment: CDR1 DFQATT and CDR2 SNEGSKA (reference sequence). In DNA, the CDR3 is TGCAGTGCTTCGACTAGCGGGGGGTCCTACAATGAGCAGTTCTTC. Translating gives CSASTSGGSYNEQFF.

This clonotype was counted only a few times. This chain joins TRBV7-9 and TRBJ2-7; 8 nucleotides agree with TRBD1. This CDR3 is 17 amino acids long. CDR1 and CDR2 (germline): SEHNR, FQNEAQ (reference sequence). Trimming cost V 4 bases and J 1 base; bases outside gene matches: 12. The CDR3 bases are TGTGCCAGCAGCTCCACCCTCCTCCAGGGGGCTTCCTACGAGCAGTACTTC. Translating it yields CASSSTLLQGASYEQYF.

V usage is TRBV28 and J usage is TRBJ2-3; D is perhaps TRBD2 (7 bases). This CDR3 spans 14 amino acids. The germline V and J ends were trimmed by 0 bases and 5 bases, with 9 bases remaining between them. Germline CDR1 and CDR2: MDHEN and SYDVKM. CDR3 nucleotides: TGTGCCAGCAGTTTATGGGGGGGGCAAGATACGCAGTATTTT. It specifies CASSLWGGQDTQYF.

The V gene is TRBV5-1, the J gene TRBJ2-5; D possibly corresponds to TRBD1 (6 bases). The DNA end is more similar to TRBJ2-7, so the J call may be wrong. CDR3 length equals 14 residues. Germline CDR1 SGHRS, CDR2 YFSETQ. The CDR3 sequence is CASSYRDTPYEQYF. For the CDR3, the DNA is TGCGCCAGCAGCTATAGGGACACCCCCTACGAGCAGTACTTC.

The rearrangement links TRBV20-1 to TRBJ2-1; 11 nucleotides agree with TRBD2. There are 15 residues in the CDR3. Trimming cost V 2 bases and J 6 bases; bases outside gene matches: 6. CDR1 is DFQATT and CDR2 is SNEGSKA in the germline V gene (reference sequence). CDR3 in DNA: TGCAGTGCTAGACACCTAGCGGGGGGCATCAATGAGCAGTTCTTC. Translation gives CSARHLAGGINEQFF.

The chain combines TRBV28 with TRBJ2-5; 9 nucleotides align to TRBD2. Germline loops: CDR1 MDHEN, CDR2 SYDVKM. This CDR3 has 17 amino acids. J gave up 9 bases and V 8 bases, and 22 bases lay outside the gene matches. The CDR3 region has the DNA TGTGCCAGCCGACCATATCCTAGCGGGGAACCTAAGGGGCCCCAGTACTTC. It encodes CASRPYPSGEPKGPQYF.

This clonotype was seen a handful of times. This chain uses TRBV9 with TRBJ1-2; 9 bases match TRBD1. The CDR3 consists of 13 residues. In germline, CDR1 is SGDLS, CDR2 YYNGEE. The V gene end was trimmed by 0 bases and the J gene end by 7 bases; junction bases not matched to a gene: 1. This CDR3 is CASSVEQGAGYTF. The CDR3 nucleotides are TGTGCCAGCAGCGTAGAACAGGGGGCTGGCTACACCTTC.

V is TRBV18 and J is TRBJ1-2; a weak D match, TRBD1 (6 bases). V was cut by 2 bases and J by 2 bases, with 15 bases left in between. The CDR3 loop spans 16 amino acids. CDR1 and CDR2 from the germline V gene are KGHSH and LQKENI. The CDR3 bases are TGTGCCAGCTCACCAGGGAAGCAGGGGAGGAACTATGGCTACACCTTC. Protein sequence: CASSPGKQGRNYGYTF.

J is TRBJ2-1 and V is TRBV25-1, with 8 bases fitting TRBD2. The DNA end lines up better with TRBJ2-7; the J call may be wrong. Germline CDR1 is MGHDK and CDR2 is SYGVNS. This CDR3 is 14 amino acids long. The CDR3 here is CASSAGRGDYEQYF. Written as DNA, the CDR3 is TGTGCCAGCAGTGCGGGGCGGGGGGACTACGAGCAGTACTTC.

About this clonotype: One end of the junction is discordant with germline, which a read error may explain. The chain recombines TRBV7-9 with TRBJ2-7; D gene uncertain. Germline lookup yields CDR1 SEHNR and CDR2 FQNEAQ (reference sequence). The length of the CDR3 is 12 residues. The CDR3 region has the DNA TGCGCCAGCAGCCCTGACAACTACGAGCAGTACTTC. This encodes CASSPDNYEQYF.

J is TRBJ2-1 and V is TRBV19; a weak D match, TRBD1 (6 bases). Germline V gives CDR1 LNHDA, CDR2 SQIVND (reference sequence). Trimming stripped 6 bases from V and 14 bases from J, with 23 bases between. The CDR3 extends over 14 amino acids. The CDR3 DNA follows: TGTGCCAGTAGCCTGGACAGTTACGCCCTCACCGAGTTCTTC. It codes for CASSLDSYALTEFF.